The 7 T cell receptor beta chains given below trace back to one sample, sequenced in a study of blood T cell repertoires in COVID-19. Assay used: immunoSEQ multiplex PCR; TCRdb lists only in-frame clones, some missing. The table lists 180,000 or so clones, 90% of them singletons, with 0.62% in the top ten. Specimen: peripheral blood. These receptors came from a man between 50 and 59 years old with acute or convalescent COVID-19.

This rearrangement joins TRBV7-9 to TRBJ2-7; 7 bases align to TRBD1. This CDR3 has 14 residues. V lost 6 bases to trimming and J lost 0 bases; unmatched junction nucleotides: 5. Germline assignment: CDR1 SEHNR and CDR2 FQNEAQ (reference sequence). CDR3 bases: TGTGCCAGCAGTCGAAGGGACAGCTCCTACGAGCAGTACTTC. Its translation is CASSRRDSSYEQYF.

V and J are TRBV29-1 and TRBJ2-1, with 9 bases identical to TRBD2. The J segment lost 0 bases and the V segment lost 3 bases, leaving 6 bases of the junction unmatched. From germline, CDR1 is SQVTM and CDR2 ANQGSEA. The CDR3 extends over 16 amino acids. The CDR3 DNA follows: TGCAGCGTTGAGGGGAGCGGGGGGAGCTCCTACAATGAGCAGTTCTTC. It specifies CSVEGSGGSSYNEQFF.

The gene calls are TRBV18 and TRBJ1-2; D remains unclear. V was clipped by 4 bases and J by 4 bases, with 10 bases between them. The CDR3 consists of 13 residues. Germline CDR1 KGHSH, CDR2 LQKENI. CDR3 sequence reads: CASSRGTVYGYTF. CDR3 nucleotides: TGTGCCAGCTCACGAGGCACGGTCTATGGCTACACCTTC. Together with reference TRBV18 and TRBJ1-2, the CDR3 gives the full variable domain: NAGVMQNPRHLVRRRGQEARLRCSPMKGHSHVYWYRQLPEEGLKFMVYLQKENIIDESGMPKERFSAEFPKEGPSILRIQQVVRGDSAAYFCASSRGTVYGYTFGSGTRLTVV.

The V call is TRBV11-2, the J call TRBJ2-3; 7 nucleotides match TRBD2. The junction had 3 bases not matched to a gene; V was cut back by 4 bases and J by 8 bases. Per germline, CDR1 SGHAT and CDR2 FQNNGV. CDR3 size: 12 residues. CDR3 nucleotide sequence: TGTGCCAGCAGCTCGTCTAGCGGTACGCAGTATTTT. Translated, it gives CASSSSSGTQYF.

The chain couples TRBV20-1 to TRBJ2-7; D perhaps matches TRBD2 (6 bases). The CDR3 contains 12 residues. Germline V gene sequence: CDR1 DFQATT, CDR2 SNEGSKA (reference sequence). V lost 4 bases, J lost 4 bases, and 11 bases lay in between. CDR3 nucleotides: TGCAGTGCTACTGACGGGGGTTACGAGCAGTACGTC. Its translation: CSATDGGYEQYV.

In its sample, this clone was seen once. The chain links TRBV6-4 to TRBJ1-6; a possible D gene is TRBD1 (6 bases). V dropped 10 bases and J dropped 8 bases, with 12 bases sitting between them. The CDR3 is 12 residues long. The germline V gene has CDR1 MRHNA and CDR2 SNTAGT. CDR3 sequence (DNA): TGTGCCATCAACCGGACAGATTCACCCCTCCACTTT. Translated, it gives CAINRTDSPLHF.

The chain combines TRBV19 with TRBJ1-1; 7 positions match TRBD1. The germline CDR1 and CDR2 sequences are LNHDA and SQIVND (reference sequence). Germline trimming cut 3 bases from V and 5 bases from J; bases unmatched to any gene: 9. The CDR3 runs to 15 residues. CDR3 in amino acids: CASSIVDRQGTEAFF. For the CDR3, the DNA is TGTGCCAGTAGTATTGTAGACAGACAGGGAACTGAAGCTTTCTTT.